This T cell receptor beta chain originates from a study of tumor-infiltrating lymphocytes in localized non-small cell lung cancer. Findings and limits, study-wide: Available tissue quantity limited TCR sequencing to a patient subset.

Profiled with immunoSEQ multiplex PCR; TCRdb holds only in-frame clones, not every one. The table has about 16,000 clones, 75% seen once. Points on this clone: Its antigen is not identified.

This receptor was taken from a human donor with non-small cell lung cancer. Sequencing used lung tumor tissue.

CDR3 DNA sequence: TGTGCCAGCACTCACACAAACTATGGCTACACCTTC. Translation: CASTHTNYGYTF. The chain combines TRBV6-1 with TRBJ1-2; D is uncertain. V lost 7 bases, J lost 2 bases, and 8 bases lay in between. The CDR3 is made up of 12 amino acids. The germline V gene encodes CDR1 MNHNS and CDR2 SASEGT.